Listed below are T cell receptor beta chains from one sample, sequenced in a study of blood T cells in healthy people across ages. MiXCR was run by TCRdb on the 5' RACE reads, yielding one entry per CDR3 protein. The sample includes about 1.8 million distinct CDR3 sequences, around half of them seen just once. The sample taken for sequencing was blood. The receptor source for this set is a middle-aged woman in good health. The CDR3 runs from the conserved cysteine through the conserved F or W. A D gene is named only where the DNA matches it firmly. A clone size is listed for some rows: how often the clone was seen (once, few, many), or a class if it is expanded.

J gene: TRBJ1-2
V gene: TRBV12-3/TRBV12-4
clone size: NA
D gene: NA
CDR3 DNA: TGTGCCAGGGGGGGCAGGGTCTTCCTTTACACCTTC
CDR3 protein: CARGGRVFLYTF

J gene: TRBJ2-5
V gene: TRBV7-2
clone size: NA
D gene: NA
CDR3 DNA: TGTGCCAGCAGCTTAGGGGTGGCCTTCGGAGAGACCCAGTACTTC
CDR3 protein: CASSLGVAFGETQYF

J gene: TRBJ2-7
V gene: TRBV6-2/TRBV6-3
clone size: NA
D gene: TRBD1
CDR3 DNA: TGTGCCAGCAGTTACTCTCCCCTGACAGGGGTTACGTACGAGCAGTACTTC
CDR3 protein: CASSYSPLTGVTYEQYF

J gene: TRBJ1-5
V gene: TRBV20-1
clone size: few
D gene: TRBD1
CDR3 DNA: TGCAGTGCTAGTGAGCGGACAGGTAATCAGCCCCAGCATTTT
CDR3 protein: CSASERTGNQPQHF

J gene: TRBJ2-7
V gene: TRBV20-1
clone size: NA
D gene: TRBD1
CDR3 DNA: TGCAGTGCTAGCCATGTCCCAGTGGGACAGGGCTACGAGCAGTACTTC
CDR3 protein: CSASHVPVGQGYEQYF

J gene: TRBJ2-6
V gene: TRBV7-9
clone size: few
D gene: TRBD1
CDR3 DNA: TGTGCCAGCATTGCCAACCCCGGACAGGGGTTGGGGGCCAACGTCCTGACTTTC
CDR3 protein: CASIANPGQGLGANVLTF

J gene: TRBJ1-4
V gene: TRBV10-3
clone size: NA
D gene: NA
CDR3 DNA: TGTGCCATCAGTGACCCGACTGCTGGAGGGGAAAAACTGTTTTTT
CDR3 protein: CAISDPTAGGEKLFF

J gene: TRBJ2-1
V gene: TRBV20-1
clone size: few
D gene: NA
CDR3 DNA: TGCAGTGCTAGGGTAGCCTCCAGCTACAATGAGCAGTTCTTC
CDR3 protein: CSARVASSYNEQFF

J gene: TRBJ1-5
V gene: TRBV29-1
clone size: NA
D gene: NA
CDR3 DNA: TGCAGCGTTGTAGGAGCGATCGGTCAGCCCCAGCATTTT
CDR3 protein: CSVVGAIGQPQHF

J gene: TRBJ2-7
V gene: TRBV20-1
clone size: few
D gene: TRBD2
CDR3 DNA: TGCAGTGCTAGCCTAGCGGAGTGGGGAGAGCAGTACTTC
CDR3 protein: CSASLAEWGEQYF

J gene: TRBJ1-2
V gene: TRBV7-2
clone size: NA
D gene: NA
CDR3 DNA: TGTGCCAGCAGCGACGACGGGGGGGGCTATGGCTACACCTTC
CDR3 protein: CASSDDGGGYGYTF

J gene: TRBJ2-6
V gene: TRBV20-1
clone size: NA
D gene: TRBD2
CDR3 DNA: TGCAGTGCTGGCGGGGGGGACTCTGGGGCCAACGTCCTGACTTTC
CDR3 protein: CSAGGGDSGANVLTF